The source of this TCR gamma chain is a study of gamma-delta chains in newborns, infants, children. Study details: Microbial exposure reportedly drives polyclonal innate γδ T cell expansion after birth.

Germline loops: CDR1 GITISATS, CDR2 ISYDGTV (reference sequence). The CDR3 contains 13 residues. TCRdb ran CATT on the reads. The sample has roughly 2,600 gamma-chain clones; around 45% are singletons. The sequence derives from a child who was a newborn, infant or young child, either healthy, febrile or measles-vaccinated (not recorded which). Sequenced input: blood. No J gene was assigned, while the V gene was called as TRGV9. This CDR3 reads CALWEVQYYNKLF. CDR3 in DNA: TGTGCCTTGTGGGAGGTGCAGTACTATAATAAACTCTTT.